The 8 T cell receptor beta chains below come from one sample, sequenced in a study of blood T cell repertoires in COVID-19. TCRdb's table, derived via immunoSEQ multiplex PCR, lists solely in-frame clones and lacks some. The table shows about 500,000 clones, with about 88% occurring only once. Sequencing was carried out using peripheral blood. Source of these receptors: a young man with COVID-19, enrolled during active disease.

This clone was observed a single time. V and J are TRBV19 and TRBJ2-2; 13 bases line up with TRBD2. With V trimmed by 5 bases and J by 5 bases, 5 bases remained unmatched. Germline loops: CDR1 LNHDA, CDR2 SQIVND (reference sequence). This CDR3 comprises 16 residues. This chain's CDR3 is CASSPRTSGGTGELFF. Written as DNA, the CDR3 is TGTGCCAGTAGTCCCCGGACTAGCGGGGGTACCGGGGAGCTGTTTTTT. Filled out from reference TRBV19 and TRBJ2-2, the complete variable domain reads DGGITQSPKYLFRKEGQNVTLSCEQNLNHDAMYWYRQDPGQGLRLIYYSQIVNDFQKGDIAEGYSVSREKKESFPLTVTSAQKNPTAFYLCASSPRTSGGTGELFFGEGSRLTVL.

CDR3 amino acids: CASSFPGQGNDEQYF. For the CDR3, the DNA is TGTGCCAGCAGCTTCCCGGGACAAGGGAACGACGAGCAGTACTTC. V is TRBV11-3 and J is TRBJ2-7, with D possibly being TRBD1 (6 bases). V lost 3 bases and J 5 bases, leaving 17 bases between the germline ends. CDR1 SGHNT and CDR2 YENEEA come from the germline V gene. The CDR3 runs 15 residues.

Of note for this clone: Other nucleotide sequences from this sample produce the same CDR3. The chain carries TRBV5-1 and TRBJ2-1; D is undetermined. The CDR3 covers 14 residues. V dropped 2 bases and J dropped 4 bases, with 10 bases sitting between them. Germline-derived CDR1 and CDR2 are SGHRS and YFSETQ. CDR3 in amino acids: CASSLASPYNEQFF. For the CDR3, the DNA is TGCGCCAGCAGCTTAGCGAGCCCTTACAATGAGCAGTTCTTC.

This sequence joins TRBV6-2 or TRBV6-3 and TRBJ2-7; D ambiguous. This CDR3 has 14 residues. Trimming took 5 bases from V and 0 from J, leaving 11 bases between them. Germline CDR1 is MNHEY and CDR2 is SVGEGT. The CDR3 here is CASSLPSPSYEQYF. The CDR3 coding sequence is TGTGCCAGCAGTCTCCCGTCCCCCTCCTACGAGCAGTACTTC.

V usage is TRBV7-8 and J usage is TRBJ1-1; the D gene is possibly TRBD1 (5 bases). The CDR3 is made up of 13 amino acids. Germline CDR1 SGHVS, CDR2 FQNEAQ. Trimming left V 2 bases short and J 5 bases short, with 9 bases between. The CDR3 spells CASSLLRGTEAFF. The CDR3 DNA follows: TGTGCCAGCAGCTTACTCCGGGGGACTGAAGCTTTCTTT.

The CDR3 DNA sequence: TGCAGTGCTACCTCGTACAGGGTCCAGTACTTC. This encodes CSATSYRVQYF. The chain has TRBV20-1 and TRBJ2-5, with D perhaps matching TRBD1 (6 bases). Germline V CDR1 and CDR2: DFQATT, SNEGSKA (reference sequence). This CDR3 comprises 11 residues. Trimming left V 4 bases short and J 10 bases short, with 13 bases between.

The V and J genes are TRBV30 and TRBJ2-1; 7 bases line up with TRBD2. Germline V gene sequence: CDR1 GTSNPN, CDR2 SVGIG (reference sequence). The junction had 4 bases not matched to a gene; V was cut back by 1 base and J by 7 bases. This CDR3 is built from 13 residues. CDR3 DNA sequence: TGTGCCTGGAGTGAGATTAGCGGGAATGAGCAGTTCTTC. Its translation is CAWSEISGNEQFF. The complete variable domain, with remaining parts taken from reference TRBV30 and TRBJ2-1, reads SQTIHQWPATLVQPVGSPLSLECTVEGTSNPNLYWYRQAAGRGLQLLFYSVGIGQISSEVPQNLSASRPQDRQFILSSKKLLLSDSGFYLCAWSEISGNEQFFGPGTRLTVL.

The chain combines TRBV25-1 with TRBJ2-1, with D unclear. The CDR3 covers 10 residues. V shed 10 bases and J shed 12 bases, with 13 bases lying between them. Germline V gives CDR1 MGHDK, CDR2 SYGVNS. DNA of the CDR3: TGTGCCAACCTGAGTTACGGGCAGTTCTTC. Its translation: CANLSYGQFF.